This T cell receptor (beta chain) was observed in a study of T cell responses to AZD1222 COVID-19 vaccine. TCRdb's copy holds only in-frame clones and misses some; the assay was immunoSEQ multiplex PCR. This table has just under 150,000 clones, roughly 89% appearing once. This TCR was recovered from an adult who received the AZD1222 COVID-19 vaccine. Sequencing was performed on peripheral blood, taken 28 days after the second AZD1222 dose.

The DNA for the CDR3 is TGCGCCAGCAGCCAAGGCGCAAGCTCTGGAAACACCATATATTTT. This translates into CASSQGASSGNTIYF. The V call is TRBV4-1, the J call TRBJ1-3, with D unresolved. Germline V lookup: CDR1 MGHRA, CDR2 YSYEKL. This CDR3 is built from 15 residues. V lost 1 base to trimming and J lost 0 bases, with 7 bases between them.